These 6 T cell receptor beta chains were sequenced from one sample in a study of blood T cell repertoires in COVID-19. The data were produced by immunoSEQ multiplex PCR, yet TCRdb's version contains in-frame clones alone and is incomplete. Found here are some 350,000 clones, around 90% of them singletons; the top ten hold under 6%. Sequenced material: PBMCs or T cells enriched from blood (not recorded which). The receptors derive from a man aged 25-45 years who had recovered from COVID-19.

V is TRBV3-1 (or the pseudogene TRBV3-2) and J is TRBJ2-4; 9 positions match TRBD1. The trim removed 8 bases at V and 1 base at J, leaving 0 bases unmatched. This CDR3 is 13 amino acids long. The V gene's germline CDR1 is LGHDT and CDR2 YNNKEL (reference sequence). DNA of the CDR3: TGTGCCAGCGGGACAGGGGCCAAAAACATTCAGTACTTC. This sequence encodes CASGTGAKNIQYF.

The chain carries TRBV5-4 and TRBJ2-1, with TRBD2 matching 12 bases. Germline V gene sequence: CDR1 SGHNT, CDR2 YYREEE (reference sequence). The CDR3 contains 16 residues. The junction had 4 bases not matched to a gene; V was cut back by 4 bases and J by 2 bases. Here the CDR3 DNA reads TGTGCCAGCAGCCCCTGGACTAGCGGGGCCTACAATGAGCAGTTCTTC. Its translation is CASSPWTSGAYNEQFF.

The chain combines TRBV9 with TRBJ1-4, with 7 bases that match TRBD1. CDR1 and CDR2 (germline): SGDLS, YYNGEE. Losses at the gene ends were 1 base for V and 5 bases for J; bases not matched to a gene: 5. CDR3 length equals 15 residues. CDR3 DNA: TGTGCCAGCAGCGTACGACAGGGTTCAAATGAAAAACTGTTTTTT. Residues: CASSVRQGSNEKLFF.

The CDR3 region has the DNA TGTGCCAGCAGTTTTCTAGCGGGGGGCCAAGAGACCCAGTACTTC. Protein sequence: CASSFLAGGQETQYF. The rearrangement joins TRBV27 to TRBJ2-5; 11 nucleotides line up with TRBD2. The germline V gene encodes CDR1 MNHEY and CDR2 SMNVEV (reference sequence). The CDR3 has 15 residues. Trimming took 3 bases from V and 1 from J; bases not matched to a gene: 1.

The chain employs TRBV19 and TRBJ2-4; D gene uncertain. The CDR3 extends over 19 amino acids. Germline assignment: CDR1 LNHDA and CDR2 SQIVND (reference sequence). The V and J ends lost 1 base and 0 bases respectively, with 19 bases between them. DNA for the CDR3: TGTGCCAGTAGTATAGTCGGTTCAGGATCGACCCTAGCCAAAAACATTCAGTACTTC. Its protein is CASSIVGSGSTLAKNIQYF. Looking up the rest from reference TRBV19 and TRBJ2-4 gives the full variable domain: DGGITQSPKYLFRKEGQNVTLSCEQNLNHDAMYWYRQDPGQGLRLIYYSQIVNDFQKGDIAEGYSVSREKKESFPLTVTSAQKNPTAFYLCASSIVGSGSTLAKNIQYFGAGTRLSVL.

The V call is TRBV11-3, the J call TRBJ1-6; TRBD1 agrees at 7 bases. V lost 0 bases and J lost 2; bases outside the gene matches: 13. CDR1 and CDR2 from the germline V gene are SGHNT and YENEEA. The CDR3 is made up of 20 amino acids. The CDR3, as DNA: TGTGCCAGCAGCTTAGATTCGCGTCAGAGGGACAGACCCTATAATTCACCCCTCCACTTT. Its translation: CASSLDSRQRDRPYNSPLHF.